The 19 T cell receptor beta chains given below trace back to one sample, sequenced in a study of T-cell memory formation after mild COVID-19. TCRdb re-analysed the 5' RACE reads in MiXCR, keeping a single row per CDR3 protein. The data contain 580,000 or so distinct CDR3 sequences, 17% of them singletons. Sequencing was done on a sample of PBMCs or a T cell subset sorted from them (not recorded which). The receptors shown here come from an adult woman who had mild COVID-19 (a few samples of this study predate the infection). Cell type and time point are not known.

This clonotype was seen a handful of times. The CDR3 here is CASNGRETYEQYF. The CDR3 coding sequence is TGTGCCAGTAATGGCAGGGAAACCTACGAGCAGTACTTC. The V gene is TRBV19, the J gene TRBJ2-7; weak D call: TRBD1 (5 bases). Germline lookup yields CDR1 LNHDA and CDR2 SQIVND (reference sequence). V was clipped by 7 bases and J by 2 bases, with 12 bases between them. The CDR3 length is 13 residues.

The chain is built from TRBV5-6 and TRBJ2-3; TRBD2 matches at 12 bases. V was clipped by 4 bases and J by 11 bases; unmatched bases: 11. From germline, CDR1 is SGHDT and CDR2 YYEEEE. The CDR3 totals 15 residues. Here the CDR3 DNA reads TGTGCCAGCAGCCCTGAGGGGTCTAGCGGGAGGGAGCAGTATTTT. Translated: CASSPEGSSGREQYF.

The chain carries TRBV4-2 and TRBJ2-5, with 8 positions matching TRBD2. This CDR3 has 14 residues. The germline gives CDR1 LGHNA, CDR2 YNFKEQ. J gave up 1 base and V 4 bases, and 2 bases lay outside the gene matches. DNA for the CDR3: TGTGCCAGCAGCCCACTAGCGGTCCAAGAGACCCAGTACTTC. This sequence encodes CASSPLAVQETQYF.

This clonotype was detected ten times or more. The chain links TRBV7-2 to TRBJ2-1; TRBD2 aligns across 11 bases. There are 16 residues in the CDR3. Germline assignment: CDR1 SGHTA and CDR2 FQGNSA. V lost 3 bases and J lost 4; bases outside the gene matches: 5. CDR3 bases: TGTGCCAGCAGCTTCTCCGGGACTAGCGGATACAATGAGCAGTTCTTC. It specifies CASSFSGTSGYNEQFF.

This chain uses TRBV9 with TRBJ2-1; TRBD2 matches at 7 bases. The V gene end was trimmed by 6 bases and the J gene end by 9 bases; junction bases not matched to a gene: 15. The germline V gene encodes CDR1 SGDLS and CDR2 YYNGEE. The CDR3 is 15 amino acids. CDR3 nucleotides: TGTGCCAGCAATGTGTATGGGCGGGGCGGGGGTGAGCAGTTCTTC. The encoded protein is CASNVYGRGGGEQFF.

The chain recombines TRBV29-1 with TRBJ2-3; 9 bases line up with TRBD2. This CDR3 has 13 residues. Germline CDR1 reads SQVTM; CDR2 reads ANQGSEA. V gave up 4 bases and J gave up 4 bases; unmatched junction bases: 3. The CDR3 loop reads CSVGSGGPDTQYF. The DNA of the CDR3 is TGCAGCGTTGGGAGCGGGGGGCCAGATACGCAGTATTTT.

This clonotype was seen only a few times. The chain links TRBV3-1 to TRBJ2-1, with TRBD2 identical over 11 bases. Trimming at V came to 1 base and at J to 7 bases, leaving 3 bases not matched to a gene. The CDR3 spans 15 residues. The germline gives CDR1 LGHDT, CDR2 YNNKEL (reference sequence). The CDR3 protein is CASSQVAGGWNEQFF. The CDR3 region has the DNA TGTGCCAGCAGCCAAGTAGCGGGAGGGTGGAATGAGCAGTTCTTC.

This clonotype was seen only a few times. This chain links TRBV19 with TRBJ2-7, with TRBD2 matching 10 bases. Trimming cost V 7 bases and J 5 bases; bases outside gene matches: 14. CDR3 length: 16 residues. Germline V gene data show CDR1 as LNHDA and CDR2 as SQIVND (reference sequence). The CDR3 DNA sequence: TGTGCCAGTAAAGGAACTGGAGGGACTAGCGTAGACGAGCAGTACTTC. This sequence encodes CASKGTGGTSVDEQYF.

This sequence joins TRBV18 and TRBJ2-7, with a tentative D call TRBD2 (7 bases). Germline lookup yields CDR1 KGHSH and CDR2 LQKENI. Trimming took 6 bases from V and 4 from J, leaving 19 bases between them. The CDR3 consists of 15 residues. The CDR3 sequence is CASSPSSGGAYEQYF. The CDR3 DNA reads TGTGCCAGCTCCCCTAGCTCTGGGGGGGCGTACGAGCAGTACTTC.

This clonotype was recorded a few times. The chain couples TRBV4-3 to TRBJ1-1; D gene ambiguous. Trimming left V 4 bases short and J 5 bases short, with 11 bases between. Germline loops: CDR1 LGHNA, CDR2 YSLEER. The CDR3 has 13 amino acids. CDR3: CASSLITGTEAFF. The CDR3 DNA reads TGCGCCAGCAGCCTAATTACTGGGACTGAAGCTTTCTTT.

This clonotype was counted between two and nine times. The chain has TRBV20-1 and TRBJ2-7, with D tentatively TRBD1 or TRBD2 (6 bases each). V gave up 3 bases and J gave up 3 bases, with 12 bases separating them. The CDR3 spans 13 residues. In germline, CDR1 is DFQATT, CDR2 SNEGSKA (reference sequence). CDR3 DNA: TGCAGTGCTAGTGGGGGGCTAAACTACGAGCAGTACTTC. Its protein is CSASGGLNYEQYF.

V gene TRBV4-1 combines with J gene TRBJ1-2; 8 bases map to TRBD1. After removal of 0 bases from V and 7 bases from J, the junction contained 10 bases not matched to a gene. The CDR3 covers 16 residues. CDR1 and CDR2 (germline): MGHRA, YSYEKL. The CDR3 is CASSQERKPDRAGYTF. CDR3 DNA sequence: TGCGCCAGCAGCCAAGAACGAAAACCGGACAGGGCTGGCTACACCTTC.

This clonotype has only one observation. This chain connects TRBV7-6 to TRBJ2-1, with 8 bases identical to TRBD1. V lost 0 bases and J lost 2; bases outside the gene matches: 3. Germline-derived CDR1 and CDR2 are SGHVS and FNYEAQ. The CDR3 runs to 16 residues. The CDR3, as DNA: TGTGCCAGCAGCTTAGCGGGACAGGTAGCCTACAATGAGCAGTTCTTC. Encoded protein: CASSLAGQVAYNEQFF.

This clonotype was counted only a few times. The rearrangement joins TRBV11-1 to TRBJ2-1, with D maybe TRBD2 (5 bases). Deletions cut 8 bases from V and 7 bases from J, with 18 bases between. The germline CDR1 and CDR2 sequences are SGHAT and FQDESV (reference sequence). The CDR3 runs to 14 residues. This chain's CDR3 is CASLAHRVGNEQFF. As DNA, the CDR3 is TGTGCCAGCCTAGCTCATAGGGTAGGGAATGAGCAGTTCTTC.

The CDR3 sequence: CASSLVGQLAEQYF. CDR3 sequence (DNA): TGTGCCAGCAGTTTAGTTGGTCAGCTCGCCGAGCAGTACTTC. The chain recombines TRBV12-3 or TRBV12-4 with TRBJ2-7; D uncertain. The CDR3 runs 14 residues. Trimming took 1 base from V and 6 from J, leaving 13 bases between them.

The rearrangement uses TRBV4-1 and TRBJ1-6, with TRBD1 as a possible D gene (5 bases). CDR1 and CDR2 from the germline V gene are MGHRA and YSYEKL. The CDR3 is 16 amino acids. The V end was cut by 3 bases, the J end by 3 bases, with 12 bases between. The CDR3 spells CASSHDWDFYNSPLHF. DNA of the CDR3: TGCGCCAGCAGCCACGACTGGGACTTCTATAATTCACCCCTCCACTTT.

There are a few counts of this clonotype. CDR3 in amino acids: CASSQPTLVAGHNEQFF. The CDR3 DNA follows: TGTGCCAGCAGCCAGCCGACTCTGGTAGCGGGCCACAATGAGCAGTTCTTC. V gene TRBV4-2 combines with J gene TRBJ2-1; TRBD2 aligns across 7 bases. Losses at the gene ends were 3 bases for V and 5 bases for J; bases not matched to a gene: 13. Germline V lookup: CDR1 LGHNA, CDR2 YNFKEQ. CDR3 length: 17 amino acids.

The chain's CDR3 is CASSSGHSSGNSPLHF. CDR3 sequence (DNA): TGTGCCAGCAGTTCCGGCCATTCCTCAGGGAATTCACCCCTCCACTTT. The V call is TRBV12-3 or TRBV12-4, the J call TRBJ1-6, with a weak D call TRBD1 (5 bases). This CDR3 has 16 amino acids. Trimming left V 4 bases short and J 7 bases short, with 17 bases between.

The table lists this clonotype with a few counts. The DNA of the CDR3 is TGTGCCAGCAGCCAAACGACAGGGGCTAATCAGCCCCAGCATTTT. Amino acids: CASSQTTGANQPQHF. The rearrangement joins TRBV6-6 to TRBJ1-5; 8 bases are a match to TRBD1. There are 15 residues in the CDR3. Germline V gives CDR1 MNHNY, CDR2 SVGAGI (reference sequence). Trimming took 6 bases from V and 4 from J; bases not matched to a gene: 8.